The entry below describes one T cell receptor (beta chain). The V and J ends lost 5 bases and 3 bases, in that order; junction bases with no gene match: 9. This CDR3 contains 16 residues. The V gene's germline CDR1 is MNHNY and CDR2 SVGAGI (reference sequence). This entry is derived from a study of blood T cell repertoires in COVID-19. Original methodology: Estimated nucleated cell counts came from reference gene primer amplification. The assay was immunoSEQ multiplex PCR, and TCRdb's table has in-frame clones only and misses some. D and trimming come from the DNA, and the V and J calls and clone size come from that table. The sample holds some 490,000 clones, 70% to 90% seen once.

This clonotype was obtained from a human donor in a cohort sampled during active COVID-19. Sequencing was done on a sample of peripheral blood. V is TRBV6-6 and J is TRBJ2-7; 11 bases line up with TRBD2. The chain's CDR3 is CASSRILAGGDYEQYF. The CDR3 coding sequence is TGTGCCAGCAGTCGAATCTTAGCGGGAGGGGACTACGAGCAGTACTTC.